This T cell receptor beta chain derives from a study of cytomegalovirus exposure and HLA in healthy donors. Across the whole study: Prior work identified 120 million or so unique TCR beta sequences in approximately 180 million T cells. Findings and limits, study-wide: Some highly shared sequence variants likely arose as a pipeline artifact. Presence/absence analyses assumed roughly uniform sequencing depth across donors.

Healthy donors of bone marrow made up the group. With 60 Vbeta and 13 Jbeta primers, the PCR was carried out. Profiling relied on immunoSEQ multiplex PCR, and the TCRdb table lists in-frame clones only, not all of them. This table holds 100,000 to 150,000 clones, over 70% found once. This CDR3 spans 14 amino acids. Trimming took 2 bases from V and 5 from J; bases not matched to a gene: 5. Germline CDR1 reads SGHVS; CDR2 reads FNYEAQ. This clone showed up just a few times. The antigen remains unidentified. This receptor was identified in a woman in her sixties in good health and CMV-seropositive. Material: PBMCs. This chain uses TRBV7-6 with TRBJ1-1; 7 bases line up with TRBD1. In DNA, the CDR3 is TGTGCCAGCAGCTTAAAGGGGGCGGGGACTGAAGCTTTCTTT. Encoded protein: CASSLKGAGTEAFF.